This T cell receptor (beta chain) was documented in a study of shared clonotypes between healthy human individuals. Germline loops: CDR1 MNHEY, CDR2 SMNVEV (reference sequence). V dropped 2 bases and J dropped 6 bases, with 23 bases sitting between them. The CDR3 loop spans 17 amino acids. The naive CD8 fraction comprised CD45RO-negative cells positively selected for CCR7 and excluded terminally differentiated effector memory CD45RA+ cells. Data came from immunoSEQ multiplex PCR; TCRdb stores just in-frame clones and leaves some out. The data contain approximately 600,000 clones, 85% to 95% of them singletons.

Specimen: naive CD8+ T cells sorted from blood. The chain links TRBV27 to TRBJ2-7; D is possibly TRBD1 or TRBD2 (6 bases each). The receptor was derived from a young woman in good health. CDR3: CASSLSGGTRFLLEQYF. CDR3 sequence (DNA): TGTGCCAGCAGTTTAAGTGGCGGGACACGTTTCCTACTCGAGCAGTACTTC.